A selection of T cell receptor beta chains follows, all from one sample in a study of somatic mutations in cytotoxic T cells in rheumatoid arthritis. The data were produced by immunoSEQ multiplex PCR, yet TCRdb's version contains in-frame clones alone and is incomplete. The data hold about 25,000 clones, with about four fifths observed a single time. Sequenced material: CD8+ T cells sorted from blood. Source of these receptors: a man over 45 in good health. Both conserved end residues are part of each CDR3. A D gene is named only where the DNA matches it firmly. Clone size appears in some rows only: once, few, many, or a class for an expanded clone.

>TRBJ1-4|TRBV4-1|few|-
TGCGCCAGCAGCCAAGGGGCAGTCGAGGGCGAAAAACTGTTTTTT
CASSQGAVEGEKLFF
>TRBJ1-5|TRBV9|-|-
TGTGCCAGCAGCGTCGGAGGTTTGATGGGGCCCCAGCATTTT
CASSVGGLMGPQHF
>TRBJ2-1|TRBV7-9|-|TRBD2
TGTGCCAGCAGCTCCTTAGCGGGAGTGGTTTCGGGACCCTACAATGAGCAGTTCTTC
CASSSLAGVVSGPYNEQFF
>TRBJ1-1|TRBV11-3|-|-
TGTGCCAGCAGCTCCTCTATCGGGTACAGAAAGAACACTGAAGCTTTCTTT
CASSSSIGYRKNTEAFF
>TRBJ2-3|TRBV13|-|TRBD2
TGTGCCAGCAGCTTTACGGGGGAGGGCCGAGGAGATACGCAGTATTTT
CASSFTGEGRGDTQYF
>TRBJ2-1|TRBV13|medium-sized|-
TGTGCCAGCAGCTTAGGCGGTGGAGAAAACAATGAGCAGTTCTTC
CASSLGGGENNEQFF
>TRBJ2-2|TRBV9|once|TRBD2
TGTGCCAGCAGCGTATCTTCAAGCTCGGGGGGGAATAACGGGGAGCTGTTTTTT
CASSVSSSSGGNNGELFF
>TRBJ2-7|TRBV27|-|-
TGTGCCAGCAGTTTAATAAACGGGCGGCTCTACGAGCAGTACTTC
CASSLINGRLYEQYF
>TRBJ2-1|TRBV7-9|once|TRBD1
TGTGCCAGCAGCACAACAGGGGCCGTCCCCTACAATGAGCAGTTCTTC
CASSTTGAVPYNEQFF
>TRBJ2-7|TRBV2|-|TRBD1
TGTGCCAGCAGTGGGACAGGGGGAGTAGACGAGCAGTACTTC
CASSGTGGVDEQYF
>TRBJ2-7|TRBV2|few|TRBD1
TGTGCCAGCAGTGAACGGACAGGCTACGAGCAGTACTTC
CASSERTGYEQYF
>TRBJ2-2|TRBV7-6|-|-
TGTGCCAGCAGCTTAGTCTTGGCCGGGATGAACACCGGGGAGCTGTTTTTT
CASSLVLAGMNTGELFF
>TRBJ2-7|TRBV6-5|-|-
TGTGCCAGCAGTTATGATAGCGGCGAAGCTTCCTACGAGCAGTACTTC
CASSYDSGEASYEQYF
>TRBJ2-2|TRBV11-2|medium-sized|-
TGTGCCAGCAGCCCTACGACGGGAGACACCGGGGAGCTGTTTTTT
CASSPTTGDTGELFF
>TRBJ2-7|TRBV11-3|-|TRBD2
TGTGCCAGCAGCTTTTCCGGGACTAGCGGAAAGCAGTACTTC
CASSFSGTSGKQYF
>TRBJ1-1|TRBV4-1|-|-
TGCGCCAGCAGCTCCATACAGGGGAACACTGAAGCTTTCTTT
CASSSIQGNTEAFF
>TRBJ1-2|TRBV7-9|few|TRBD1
TGTGCCAGCACTCTGTCAGGGGGCGATGGCTACACCTTC
CASTLSGGDGYTF
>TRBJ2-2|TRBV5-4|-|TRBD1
TGTGCCAGCAGCACGACAACAGGGGCGGCGAACACCGGGGAGCTGTTTTTT
CASSTTTGAANTGELFF
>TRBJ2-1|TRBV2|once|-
TGTGCCAGCGGGGGGCAGAGCTCCTACAATGAGCAGTTCTTC
CASGGQSSYNEQFF
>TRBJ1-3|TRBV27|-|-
TGTGCCAGCAGTGATCGACCCAGCTCTGGAAACACCATATATTTT
CASSDRPSSGNTIYF
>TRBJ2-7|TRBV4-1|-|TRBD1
TGCGCCAGCAGCCCCGGTAGTAGGGGGCGATACGAGCAGTACTTC
CASSPGSRGRYEQYF
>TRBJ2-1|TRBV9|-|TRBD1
TGTGCCAGCAGCCCCAAACCGACAGGGAATGAGCAGTTCTTC
CASSPKPTGNEQFF